These T cell receptor beta chains were read from a single sample in a study of blood T cell repertoires in COVID-19. Sequenced by immunoSEQ multiplex PCR; TCRdb stores in-frame clones only, minus some. Here the sample spans over 400,000 clones, 70% to 90% being singletons. The sample comprised peripheral blood. These receptors were taken from a woman in her twenties or thirties with active or convalescent COVID-19. CDR3s include the opening cysteine and the closing phenylalanine or tryptophan. A D gene is named only where the DNA matches it firmly. The size of a clone is reported for some rows only, either as once, few or many, or as a class for expanded clones.

d_call j_call clone_size v_call cdr3_nt cdr3_aa
TRBD1 TRBJ1-6 once TRBV10-2 TGCGCCAGCAGTGAGATTTCGGGACAGCCTAATTCACCCCTCCACTTT CASSEISGQPNSPLHF
. TRBJ2-5 . TRBV27 TGTGCCAGCACCCCCAGGGACCAAGAGACCCAGTACTTC CASTPRDQETQYF
. TRBJ2-1 . TRBV7-9 TGTGCCAGCAGCGTCGGGGAACCGGGACTCAGCAATGAGCAGTTCTTC CASSVGEPGLSNEQFF
. TRBJ2-7 . TRBV4-1 TGCGCCAGCAGCTCCTTTTGGGGGCCCTACGAGCAGTACTTC CASSSFWGPYEQYF
TRBD2 TRBJ2-1 once TRBV3-1/TRBV3-2 TGTGCCAGCAGCCAAAACATCGTTGCGGGGGGCGGATACTCCTACAATGAGCAGTTCTTC CASSQNIVAGGGYSYNEQFF
TRBD2 TRBJ2-7 . TRBV2 TGTGCCAGCAGTGAAAGAGGTGTGACTAGCGGGAGTGACGAGCAGTACTTC CASSERGVTSGSDEQYF
. TRBJ1-4 . TRBV5-1 TGCGCCAGCAGCTTGGCCTCAGGGGCGAGGGAAAAACTGTTTTTT CASSLASGAREKLFF
TRBD2 TRBJ2-3 . TRBV5-4 TGTGCCAGCAGCTTCGGAACCCCTAGCGGGGGGGCAGATACGCAGTATTTT CASSFGTPSGGADTQYF
. TRBJ2-1 . TRBV4-1 TGCGCCAGCAGGCAAACGTCGGGACTTAGCTACAATGAGCAGTTCTTC CASRQTSGLSYNEQFF
TRBD2 TRBJ2-7 . TRBV6-5 TGTGCCAGCAGACCTGGACTAGCGGGAGGCTCTGGGTACTTC CASRPGLAGGSGYF
. TRBJ1-5 . TRBV6-1 TGTGCCAGCAGTGAATTCCCCGAACAGGTGGATCAGCATTTT CASSEFPEQVDQHF
TRBD1 TRBJ2-1 . TRBV27 TGTGCCAGCAGTCCTTGGACAGGGGTGCAGCATGAGCAGTTCTTC CASSPWTGVQHEQFF
TRBD1 TRBJ1-5 . TRBV19 TGTGCCAGTAGTAGCCCCTCGGGACAGCCCGGAGGACCCCAGCATTTT CASSSPSGQPGGPQHF
. TRBJ1-4 . TRBV5-5 TGTGCCAGCAGCCGGCAGGGTAATGGTGAAAAACTGTTTTTT CASSRQGNGEKLFF
. TRBJ2-7 . TRBV2 TGTGCCAGCAAGACACCCCTGCATGGGGAGCAGTACTTC CASKTPLHGEQYF
TRBD1 TRBJ2-7 . TRBV15 TGTGCCACCAGCTCCGGACAGGGGGCTACCTCCTACGAGCAGTACTTC CATSSGQGATSYEQYF
. TRBJ1-1 few TRBV29-1 TGCAGCGTTTACGTGGGGCCCACTGAAGCTTTCTTT CSVYVGPTEAFF
TRBD1 TRBJ2-5 once TRBV19 TGTGCCAGTAAGGGACAGGGGGCCGGGTGGGAGACCCAGTACTTC CASKGQGAGWETQYF
. TRBJ1-2 . TRBV7-9 TGTGCCAGCAGCTCGCTAGACAGGATGAATGGCTACACCTTC CASSSLDRMNGYTF
. TRBJ1-1 . TRBV7-9 TGTGCCAGCAGCTTAGTGGCAGACACTGAAGCTTTCTTT CASSLVADTEAFF
. TRBJ1-2 . TRBV3-1/TRBV3-2 TGTGCCAGCAGCCAAGGGGGGAGTGGAGGGTCCTATGGCTACACCTTC CASSQGGSGGSYGYTF
TRBD2 TRBJ2-7 . TRBV2 TGTGCCAGCGGACTAGACTACGAGCAGTACTTC CASGLDYEQYF
TRBD2 TRBJ2-7 . TRBV19 TGTGCCAGTAGCCCCGGGAGGAATCGCGAGCAGTACTTC CASSPGRNREQYF
TRBD1 TRBJ2-3 . TRBV5-4 TGTGCCAGCAGCCAGGACAGGGGCCTCACAGATACGCAGTATTTT CASSQDRGLTDTQYF
. TRBJ2-1 . TRBV2 TGTGCCAGCAGTGGGGCCAGCCGAGGGAATGAGCAGTTCTTC CASSGASRGNEQFF